This TCR beta chain was documented in a study of cytomegalovirus exposure and HLA in healthy donors. It was with 60 Vbeta and 13 Jbeta primers that the PCR ran. Sequenced by immunoSEQ multiplex PCR; TCRdb stores in-frame clones only, minus some. The table shows some 200,000 clones, with 75% to 90% occurring only once. The TCR comes from a woman aged 45 to 65 in good health and CMV-seropositive. Sequenced: PBMCs.

The CDR3 sequence: CASSWTRLSGYTF. CDR3 bases: TGTGCCAGCAGCTGGACAAGACTCTCTGGCTACACCTTC. The chain couples TRBV5-5 to TRBJ1-2, with D possibly matching TRBD1 (5 bases). With 3 bases removed from V and 7 bases from J, the gap between germline ends came to 13 bases. Germline CDR1 and CDR2: SGHKS and YYEKEE (reference sequence). CDR3 length: 13 amino acids.